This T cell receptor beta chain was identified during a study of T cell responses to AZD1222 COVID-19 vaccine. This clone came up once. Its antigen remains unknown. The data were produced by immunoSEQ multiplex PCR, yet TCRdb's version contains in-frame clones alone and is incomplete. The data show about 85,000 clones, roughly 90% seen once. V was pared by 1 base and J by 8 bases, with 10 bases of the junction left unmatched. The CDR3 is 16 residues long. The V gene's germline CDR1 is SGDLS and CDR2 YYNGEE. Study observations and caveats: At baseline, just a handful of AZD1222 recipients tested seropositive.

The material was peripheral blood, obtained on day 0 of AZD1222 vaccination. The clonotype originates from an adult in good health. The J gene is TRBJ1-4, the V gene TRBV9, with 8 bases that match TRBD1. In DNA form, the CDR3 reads TGTGCCAGCAGCGTAAAACAGGGGGGCCTTGGGGAAAAACTGTTTTTT. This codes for CASSVKQGGLGEKLFF.